These 14 T cell receptor beta chains originate from one sample sequenced in a study of T cells in women clearing cervical HPV infection. Sequenced by immunoSEQ multiplex PCR; TCRdb stores in-frame clones only, minus some. The sample data list some 31,000 clones. Input material: blood buffy coat. These receptors were obtained from a woman aged 18 to 75 with a cervical HPV16 infection that either progressed to CIN3+ or cleared (not recorded which).

With regard to this clone: From the germline J gene comes the end of the CDR3, since the read stops 3 residues before it. The chain recombines TRBV19 with TRBJ2-7, with 14 bases lining up with TRBD2. Unmatched junction bases numbered 7, after V lost 4 bases and J lost 5 bases. Germline assignment: CDR1 LNHDA and CDR2 SQIVND (reference sequence). The CDR3 has 16 residues. The sequenced part of the CDR3 DNA is TGTGCCAGTAGTACGGGGCGACTAGCGGGAGGGGACGAG. Its protein product is CASSTGRLAGGDE. The CDR3 in full is CASSTGRLAGGDEQYF.

Of note for this clone: The read comes to an end 3 residues before the CDR3 does, leaving the germline J gene to fill in the end. The rearrangement links TRBV12-3 or TRBV12-4 to TRBJ2-2; 7 bases are shared with TRBD2. J lost 4 bases, V lost 0 bases, and 2 bases had no gene match. This CDR3 comprises 15 residues. Partial CDR3 DNA: TGTGCCAGCAGTTTAGCGGGGGGGACCACCGGGGAG. Its translation is CASSLAGGTTGE. Given in full, the CDR3 is CASSLAGGTTGELFF.

Points on this clone: Read data end 3 residues before the CDR3 end; the end is taken from the germline J gene. The rearrangement joins TRBV10-3 to TRBJ1-1; 8 bases map to TRBD1. The CDR3 is 14 amino acids. Germline V gene data show CDR1 as ENHRY and CDR2 as SYGVKD. V lost 2 bases and J lost 2; bases outside the gene matches: 1. The CDR3 sequence is CAISEDRGNTEAFF. The sequenced part of the CDR3 DNA is TGTGCCATCAGTGAGGACAGGGGAAACACTGAA.

Comments on this clone: The CDR3 end falls 3 residues outside the read, so it is completed with the germline J gene. This chain joins TRBV20-1 and TRBJ2-1, with 11 bases aligning to TRBD1. The CDR3 extends over 16 amino acids. V was clipped by 6 bases and J by 5 bases; unmatched bases: 12. CDR1 is DFQATT, CDR2 SNEGSKA, per germline (reference sequence). This chain's CDR3 is CSAASRDRGDHNEQFF. Incomplete CDR3 DNA: TGCAGTGCAGCGTCCCGGGACAGGGGGGATCACAATGAG.

About this clone: The CDR3 goes on 3 residues after the read ends, and that part is filled in from the germline J gene. The V gene is TRBV18, the J gene TRBJ1-5; possible D gene TRBD1, 6 bases. Trimming took 5 bases from V and 4 from J, leaving 9 bases between them. This CDR3 has 13 residues. Germline V gene data show CDR1 as KGHSH and CDR2 as LQKENI. CDR3 in amino acids: CASSAGENQPQHF. CDR3 bases read: TGTGCCAGCTCAGCAGGGGAAAATCAGCCC.

A remark on this clone: The read ends 3 residues shy of where the CDR3 ends; the end is completed using the germline J gene. V gene TRBV2 combines with J gene TRBJ2-2; 9 nucleotides agree with TRBD1. V lost 9 bases, J lost 0 bases, and 2 bases stayed unmatched. Germline CDR1 is SNHLY and CDR2 is FYNNEI. This CDR3 region has 14 residues. The covered CDR3 bases are TGTGCCAGGGGGACAGGGTCGAACACCGGGGAG. The encoded protein is CARGTGSNTGE. The full CDR3 protein is CARGTGSNTGELFF.

Notes on this clone: The read falls 3 residues short of the CDR3 end, and the missing part is taken from the germline J gene. V and J are TRBV5-1 and TRBJ2-1; 9 bases are shared with TRBD1. Germline V gene data show CDR1 as SGHRS and CDR2 as YFSETQ. The CDR3 runs 15 residues. The trim removed 3 bases at V and 4 bases at J, leaving 5 bases unmatched. The CDR3 bases that were read are TGCGCCAGCAGCTCCTCCGGGACAGGGTACAATGAG. Its protein product is CASSSSGTGYNE. The complete CDR3 sequence is CASSSSGTGYNEQFF.

About this clone itself: Read data end 3 residues before the CDR3 end; the end is taken from the germline J gene. V gene TRBV29-1 combines with J gene TRBJ2-2; D remains ambiguous. V gave up 4 bases and J gave up 4 bases, with 10 bases separating them. Looked up from germline, CDR1 is SQVTM and CDR2 is ANQGSEA. This CDR3 spans 13 amino acids. The sequenced CDR3 bases are TGCAGCGTTGGCCCCAGGAGCACCGGGGAG. It encodes CSVGPRSTGE. The entire CDR3 reads CSVGPRSTGELFF.

Of note for this clone: The read terminates 3 residues ahead of where the CDR3 ends, so the germline J gene completes it. The chain links TRBV7-9 to TRBJ2-7; TRBD2 might be the D (5 bases). V lost 0 bases and J lost 5, with 5 bases in between. In germline, CDR1 is SEHNR, CDR2 FQNEAQ (reference sequence). The CDR3 runs 12 residues. CDR3 amino acids: CASSLARDEQYF. Incomplete CDR3 DNA: TGTGCCAGCAGCTTAGCGAGGGACGAG.

As regards this clone: Coverage ceases 3 residues before the CDR3 finishes, and the germline J gene fills in the end. The genes are TRBV20-1 and TRBJ1-2; 8 bases agree with TRBD1. Losses at the gene ends were 3 bases for V and 4 bases for J; bases not matched to a gene: 13. Germline values: CDR1 DFQATT, CDR2 SNEGSKA (reference sequence). This CDR3 has 16 residues. The part of the CDR3 DNA that was read is TGCAGTGCTAGGGAAGCCCGTGGGACAGGCGTCTATGGC. As protein: CSAREARGTGVYG. The complete CDR3 protein is CSAREARGTGVYGYTF.

As concerns this clone: Sequencing ends 3 residues short of the CDR3 end; the germline J gene provides the rest. The chain couples TRBV11-2 to TRBJ2-7; tentatively, D is TRBD1 (6 bases). CDR1 and CDR2 (germline): SGHAT, FQNNGV. The CDR3 length is 13 residues. Trimming shortened V by 2 bases and J by 4 bases, and 9 bases separated the two germline ends. The CDR3 is CASSLLQGYEQYF. The sequenced CDR3 bases are TGTGCCAGCAGCTTATTACAGGGTTACGAG.

As for this clone: Coverage ceases 3 residues before the CDR3 finishes, and the germline J gene fills in the end. The chain recombines TRBV7-8 with TRBJ2-5; a possible D gene is TRBD1 (6 bases). Germline V gives CDR1 SGHVS, CDR2 FQNEAQ. V lost 7 bases and J 2 bases, leaving 17 bases between the germline ends. The CDR3 is 15 residues long. Incomplete CDR3 DNA: TGTGCCAGCAAATCCGGGACAACAACTCAAGAGACC. It codes for CASKSGTTTQET. The entire CDR3 sequence reads CASKSGTTTQETQYF.

A word on this clone: The CDR3 extends 3 residues past the end of the read, so its final part is completed from the germline J gene. The rearrangement links TRBV27 to TRBJ2-7; 13 nucleotides align to TRBD2. CDR1 is MNHEY, CDR2 SMNVEV, per germline (reference sequence). The CDR3 runs 16 residues. V shed 5 bases, J shed 2 bases, and the junction held 6 bases outside the gene matches. The DNA read from the CDR3 is TGTGCCAGCAGTAGCCAGGGACTAGCGGGGCCCTACGAG. Protein product: CASSSQGLAGPYE. From start to end, the CDR3 is CASSSQGLAGPYEQYF.

Concerning this clone: Read coverage stops 3 residues before the CDR3 terminus; the germline J gene supplies the remainder. V usage is TRBV7-2 and J usage is TRBJ1-1, with 8 bases fitting TRBD1. Looked up from germline, CDR1 is SGHTA and CDR2 is FQGNSA. The length of the CDR3 is 14 residues. After removal of 5 bases from V and 3 bases from J, the junction contained 5 bases not matched to a gene. The sequenced part of the CDR3 DNA is TGTGCCAGCAGCAGGACAGGGACTGACACTGAA. It yields the protein CASSRTGTDTE. The CDR3 reads in full as CASSRTGTDTEAFF.